Below, 23 T cell receptor beta chains from the same sample are listed, as sequenced in a study of blood T cell repertoires in COVID-19. Assay used: immunoSEQ multiplex PCR; TCRdb lists only in-frame clones, some missing. The table lists under 150,000 clones, 80% to 90% of them singletons. The sample comprised peripheral blood. These receptors were collected from a man aged 50-59 years with active COVID-19.

This clone was detected only a few times. The conserved phenylalanine or tryptophan is not found at the CDR3 terminus, so this likely reflects a read error. No DNA is shown, since the ends of the CDR3 on it are uncertain; the CDR3 is the one TCRdb lists. This chain uses TRBV2 with TRBJ2-7; TRBD1, the table's D call, lacks a check against the DNA. The CDR3 has 11 residues if both end residues are counted. Germline V gene sequence: CDR1 SNHLY, CDR2 FYNNEI. The CDR3 reads CASSKQGRTVI.

V usage is TRBV19 and J usage is TRBJ1-5; possibly TRBD1 for D (6 bases). V lost 0 bases and J lost 9, with 15 bases in between. This CDR3 spans 15 amino acids. The germline V gene encodes CDR1 LNHDA and CDR2 SQIVND (reference sequence). CDR3 sequence (DNA): TGTGCCAGTAGTATAGAAGGAAGGGGAGGGGGGCCCCAGCATTTT. This sequence encodes CASSIEGRGGGPQHF.

The J gene is TRBJ2-5, the V gene TRBV6-2 or TRBV6-3, with D perhaps matching TRBD1 (5 bases). This CDR3 contains 16 residues. The V end lost 0 bases, the J end lost 3 bases, and 14 bases lay between the germline ends. Germline V gene lookup returns CDR1 MNHEY and CDR2 SVGEGT. This CDR3 reads CASSYSTISREETQYF. The CDR3 DNA follows: TGTGCCAGCAGTTACTCCACTATATCCAGGGAAGAGACCCAGTACTTC.

The chain couples TRBV19 to TRBJ1-2; D remains unclear. This CDR3 is 14 amino acids long. The germline CDR1 and CDR2 sequences are LNHDA and SQIVND (reference sequence). Trimming took off 3 bases at V and 8 bases at J, with 16 bases between the two ends. The CDR3 nucleotides are TGTGCCAGTAGTATCCGGACGGACTCTATGGGCTACACCTTC. Its translation: CASSIRTDSMGYTF.

The chain links TRBV28 to TRBJ1-6; TRBD1 aligns across 10 bases. From germline, CDR1 is MDHEN and CDR2 SYDVKM. This CDR3 is 15 amino acids long. Trimming cost V 7 bases and J 10 bases; bases outside gene matches: 10. The CDR3 is CASTYQTGGRSPLHF. Here the CDR3 DNA reads TGTGCCAGCACCTATCAGACAGGGGGCAGATCACCCCTCCACTTT.

This clone turned up a few times. This sequence joins TRBV7-9 and TRBJ2-3; TRBD1 is a possible D gene (6 bases). Germline V CDR1 and CDR2: SEHNR, FQNEAQ (reference sequence). The CDR3 is 16 residues long. V lost 1 base, J lost 0 bases, and 11 bases lay in between. In DNA, the CDR3 is TGTGCCAGCAGCTTAGATATAGGACAGAGCACAGATACGCAGTATTTT. Its translation is CASSLDIGQSTDTQYF. Variable domain in full (rest from reference TRBV7-9 and TRBJ2-3): DTGVSQNPRHKITKRGQNVTFRCDPISEHNRLYWYRQTLGQGPEFLTYFQNEAQLEKSRLLSDRFSAERPKGSFSTLEIQRTEQGDSAMYLCASSLDIGQSTDTQYFGPGTRLTVL.

This chain joins TRBV19 and TRBJ1-5, with 7 positions matching TRBD1. CDR3 length: 16 residues. J gave up 0 bases and V 9 bases, and 11 bases lay outside the gene matches. Germline V gene sequence: CDR1 LNHDA, CDR2 SQIVND (reference sequence). The CDR3 here is CASRGVGSYSNQPQHF. The DNA of the CDR3 is TGTGCCAGCAGGGGGGTTGGTTCATATAGCAATCAGCCCCAGCATTTT.

This chain joins TRBV9 and TRBJ2-5; 7 bases are a match to TRBD1. The CDR3 totals 15 residues. Germline loops: CDR1 SGDLS, CDR2 YYNGEE. V gave up 3 bases and J gave up 0 bases; unmatched junction bases: 5. In DNA, the CDR3 is TGTGCCAGCAGCGCCGGGACAGCCAACCAAGAGACCCAGTACTTC. Protein product: CASSAGTANQETQYF.

The rearrangement links TRBV6-2 or TRBV6-3 to TRBJ1-2; 7 bases match TRBD1. Germline-derived CDR1 and CDR2 are MNHEY and SVGEGT. V lost 3 bases, J lost 8 bases, and 9 bases stayed unmatched. The CDR3 sequence is 14 residues long. The CDR3 spells CASSYADRAAGYTF. The DNA for the CDR3 is TGTGCCAGCAGTTATGCCGACAGGGCGGCGGGCTACACCTTC.

This clone showed up just a few times. The gene calls are TRBV11-2 and TRBJ2-1; TRBD2 agrees at 8 bases. Per germline, CDR1 SGHAT and CDR2 FQNNGV. V shed 5 bases, J shed 0 bases, and the junction held 3 bases outside the gene matches. The CDR3 spans 15 residues. The CDR3, as DNA: TGTGCCAGCAGCCGAGCGGGGGCCTCCTACAATGAGCAGTTCTTC. Amino acid sequence: CASSRAGASYNEQFF.

V and J are TRBV28 and TRBJ2-5; the match to TRBD2 covers 8 bases. CDR3 length: 15 amino acids. The V gene's germline CDR1 is MDHEN and CDR2 SYDVKM. V shed 5 bases and J 7 bases; nucleotides not matched to a gene: 12. CDR3 in DNA: TGTGCCAGCAGTCCGGGACTAGACCGTTCTGTGACCCAGTACTTC. Translated, it gives CASSPGLDRSVTQYF.

J is TRBJ1-1 and V is TRBV28; no firm D call. Germline CDR1 MDHEN, CDR2 SYDVKM. CDR3 length: 15 residues. The V gene lost 6 bases and the J gene lost 0 bases, with 14 bases spanning the gap. CDR3 protein: CASRLGRGMNTEAFF. The CDR3 coding sequence is TGTGCCAGCAGACTAGGTCGGGGTATGAACACTGAAGCTTTCTTT.

V usage is TRBV6-5 and J usage is TRBJ2-7; 9 bases fit TRBD1. Looked up from germline, CDR1 is MNHEY and CDR2 is SVGAGI. The CDR3 runs 14 residues. J lost 2 bases, V lost 6 bases, and 5 bases had no gene match. CDR3 in amino acids: CASRSGTGTYEQYF. The CDR3, as DNA: TGTGCCAGCAGATCCGGGACAGGGACCTACGAGCAGTACTTC.

This clone was picked up one time. The CDR3 DNA reads as TGTGCTAGTGGCCGGGGCGGCTTCCAGGGAGGCACTGAAGCTTTCTTT. Protein: CASGRGGFQGGTEAFF. The genes are TRBV12-5 and TRBJ1-1; D might be TRBD1 (5 bases). Germline V gene lookup returns CDR1 LGHNT and CDR2 FRNRAP. V was clipped by 6 bases and J by 4 bases, with 21 bases between them. This CDR3 contains 16 residues.

This clone was picked up one time. The J gene is TRBJ2-5, the V gene TRBV9; the match to TRBD2 covers 9 bases. The germline V gene has CDR1 SGDLS and CDR2 YYNGEE. V shed 3 bases, J shed 5 bases, and the junction held 11 bases outside the gene matches. The CDR3 contains 16 residues. This CDR3 reads CASSAGSSGAGETQYF. The CDR3 nucleotides are TGTGCCAGCAGCGCGGGGTCTAGCGGGGCTGGGGAGACCCAGTACTTC.

The chain links TRBV7-9 to TRBJ1-5; tentatively, D is TRBD1 (6 bases). V shed 5 bases and J shed 4 bases, with 9 bases lying between them. CDR1 is SEHNR and CDR2 is FQNEAQ in the germline V gene (reference sequence). This CDR3 spans 13 amino acids. CDR3 DNA: TGTGCCAGCAGCGCTCAGGGGAATCAGCCCCAGCATTTT. Amino acids: CASSAQGNQPQHF.

The chain couples TRBV7-2 to TRBJ1-1, with TRBD1 identical over 10 bases. Germline V gene data show CDR1 as SGHTA and CDR2 as FQGNSA. V was pared by 6 bases and J by 4 bases, with 2 bases of the junction left unmatched. The CDR3 spans 13 residues. The CDR3 reads CASRRQGATEAFF. The CDR3 nucleotides are TGTGCCAGCAGGCGACAGGGGGCCACTGAAGCTTTCTTT. The whole variable domain, remainder taken from reference TRBV7-2 and TRBJ1-1, is GAGVSQSPSNKVTEKGKDVELRCDPISGHTALYWYRQSLGQGLEFLIYFQGNSAPDKSGLPSDRFSAERTGGSVSTLTIQRTQQEDSAVYLCASRRQGATEAFFGQGTRLTVV.

This chain uses TRBV27 with TRBJ2-6; 12 nucleotides match TRBD1. The CDR3 loop spans 20 amino acids. Germline V CDR1 and CDR2: MNHEY, SMNVEV (reference sequence). The V and J ends lost 1 base and 4 bases, in that order; junction bases with no gene match: 11. CDR3 bases: TGTGCCAGCAGTTTATTATTCCCGGGACAGGGGGCGAAAGGGGCCAACGTCCTGACTTTC. Its translation: CASSLLFPGQGAKGANVLTF.

This clone is a singleton in its sample. The chain joins TRBV25-1 to TRBJ2-3; 8 bases match TRBD2. V was pared by 2 bases and J by 14 bases, with 6 bases of the junction left unmatched. The length of the CDR3 is 12 residues. Germline V CDR1 and CDR2: MGHDK, SYGVNS. CDR3 sequence (DNA): TGTGCCAGCAGTGAAGCGGGACTAGGGTGGTATTTT. Its translation is CASSEAGLGWYF.

CDR3 loop: CASSTGTSYEQYF. The CDR3, as DNA: TGTGCCAGCTCAACCGGGACTAGCTACGAGCAGTACTTC. The chain has TRBV18 and TRBJ2-7; 8 bases line up with TRBD2. V trimming: 5 bases; J trimming: 3 bases; junction bases outside the gene matches: 3. This CDR3 spans 13 amino acids. Per the germline V gene, CDR1 is KGHSH and CDR2 is LQKENI. The complete variable domain, with remaining parts taken from reference TRBV18 and TRBJ2-7, reads NAGVMQNPRHLVRRRGQEARLRCSPMKGHSHVYWYRQLPEEGLKFMVYLQKENIIDESGMPKERFSAEFPKEGPSILRIQQVVRGDSAAYFCASSTGTSYEQYFGPGTRLTVT.

This chain links TRBV7-3 with TRBJ1-1; D may be TRBD1 (5 bases). This CDR3 contains 13 residues. Trimming removed 3 bases from V and 8 bases from J, with 13 bases in between. The germline CDR1 and CDR2 sequences are SGHTA and FQGTGA. The CDR3 DNA is TGTGCCAGCAGCTTCTGGACGGGGGGAGAAGCTTTCTTT. Translation: CASSFWTGGEAFF.

This chain connects TRBV6-5 to TRBJ2-3; 7 nucleotides line up with TRBD2. The CDR3 contains 14 residues. V was pared by 5 bases and J by 0 bases, with 2 bases of the junction left unmatched. Per germline, CDR1 MNHEY and CDR2 SVGAGI. For the CDR3, the DNA is TGTGCCAGCAGTCCTAGCGGTAGCACAGATACGCAGTATTTT. Its translation: CASSPSGSTDTQYF.

In nucleotides, the CDR3 is TGTGCCAGCATGTCAAGGACAGCGAACACCGGGGAGCTGTTTTTT. This codes for CASMSRTANTGELFF. The chain carries TRBV6-7 and TRBJ2-2, with D maybe TRBD1 (6 bases). TRBV6-7 is sorted into the ORF group, with uncertain function. The V and J ends lost 7 bases and 0 bases respectively, with 12 bases between them. The CDR3 length is 15 residues.